These 18 T cell receptor beta chains were sequenced from one sample in a study of beta chain features in type 1 diabetes. Reverse transcription of all isolated RNA meant that expressed TCRB transcripts were sequenced. Data came from immunoSEQ multiplex PCR; TCRdb stores just in-frame clones and leaves some out. The data show about 360,000 clones, roughly an eighth seen once. These receptors lack a known antigen. Regarding the study as a whole: Moderately but significantly shorter TCRB CDR3s were found in Type 1 diabetes patients in all four CD4+ subsets.

The sample consisted of naive CD4+ T cells from blood. The receptor set was obtained from a woman aged 18-35 years with type 1 diabetes.

This clone was detected a few times. V gene TRBV5-1 combines with J gene TRBJ2-1; TRBD2 matches 9 bases. Germline V gives CDR1 SGHRS, CDR2 YFSETQ. The CDR3 totals 16 residues. The trim removed 4 bases at V and 7 bases at J, leaving 12 bases unmatched. In DNA, the CDR3 is TGCGCCAGCAGCCTCGGGCCTAGCGGGACCCAAAATGAGCAGTTCTTC. Protein: CASSLGPSGTQNEQFF.

This clone has more than one count but fewer than ten. V is TRBV14 and J is TRBJ2-7; 7 bases map to TRBD1. V dropped 5 bases and J dropped 2; count of bases not matched to a gene: 3. Per the germline V gene, CDR1 is SGHDN and CDR2 is FVKESK. The CDR3 length is 13 residues. The DNA of the CDR3 is TGTGCCAGCAGCGGGGACAGCCCCTACGAGCAGTACTTC. This encodes CASSGDSPYEQYF.

The chain has TRBV7-9 and TRBJ2-7, with 7 bases matching TRBD2. Germline CDR1 and CDR2: SEHNR and FQNEAQ (reference sequence). This CDR3 comprises 15 residues. The V and J ends lost 5 bases and 4 bases, in that order; junction bases with no gene match: 11. The CDR3 DNA sequence: TGTGCCAGCAGCCCGCCCGGAGGTAGCGGGTACGAGCAGTACTTC. Translation gives CASSPPGGSGYEQYF.

The CDR3 nucleotides are TGTGCCAGCAGCTTGGACAGAAACTATGGCTACACCTTC. Protein: CASSLDRNYGYTF. V gene TRBV5-4 combines with J gene TRBJ1-2; the D is unclear. Trimming removed 0 bases at V and 2 bases at J, with 5 bases between. The CDR3 sequence is 13 residues long. The V gene's germline CDR1 is SGHNT and CDR2 YYREEE (reference sequence).

This chain uses TRBV30 with TRBJ1-2; TRBD1 might be the D (5 bases). Germline V gene data show CDR1 as GTSNPN and CDR2 as SVGIG (reference sequence). Trimming left V 3 bases short and J 8 bases short, with 19 bases between. The CDR3 loop spans 14 amino acids. The CDR3 DNA reads TGTGCCTGGAGAGGGGCGGGGGAAGGAAAGGGCTACACCTTC. Translating it yields CAWRGAGEGKGYTF.

This clone was seen only a few times. The rearrangement joins TRBV5-1 to TRBJ2-5; 9 bases agree with TRBD1. Germline assignment: CDR1 SGHRS and CDR2 YFSETQ. The CDR3 loop spans 15 amino acids. Trimming removed 3 bases from V and 5 bases from J; junction bases left unmatched: 8. The CDR3 region is CASSSWTGAEETQYF. DNA of the CDR3: TGCGCCAGCAGCTCGTGGACAGGGGCGGAGGAGACCCAGTACTTC.

This chain uses TRBV4-3 with TRBJ1-2; TRBD1 is a possible D gene (6 bases). CDR3 size: 14 residues. V was shortened by 5 bases and J by 10 bases, with 20 bases between the two germline ends. Germline V gene sequence: CDR1 LGHNA, CDR2 YSLEER. CDR3 in amino acids: CASSYTPSGDFYTF. CDR3 sequence (DNA): TGCGCCAGCAGCTATACACCATCAGGGGATTTCTACACCTTC.

The sample holds a few counts of this clone. CDR3 coding DNA: TGTGCCAGCAGTTTTGGGACAGGGGGCGAGCCTTACGAGCAGTACTTC. Its protein product is CASSFGTGGEPYEQYF. The rearrangement links TRBV6-5 to TRBJ2-7, with 12 bases fitting TRBD1. Trimming cost V 4 bases and J 4 bases; bases outside gene matches: 8. Germline values: CDR1 MNHEY, CDR2 SVGAGI. The CDR3 is 16 residues long.

V is TRBV7-6 and J is TRBJ2-5, with D maybe TRBD2 (5 bases). From germline, CDR1 is SGHVS and CDR2 FNYEAQ. The CDR3 runs 16 residues. Trimming took 5 bases from V and 7 from J, leaving 23 bases between them. The CDR3 loop reads CASSQGSTSDVGTQYF. CDR3 DNA: TGTGCCAGCAGCCAAGGCAGCACTAGTGACGTTGGGACCCAGTACTTC.

The chain carries TRBV6-1 and TRBJ2-3; TRBD2 might be the D (5 bases). The V end lost 3 bases, the J end lost 4 bases, and 11 bases lay between the germline ends. Germline V gives CDR1 MNHNS, CDR2 SASEGT. The CDR3 runs to 14 residues. CDR3 amino acids: CASSDSSRADTQYF. CDR3 nucleotides: TGTGCCAGCAGTGACTCTAGCCGGGCAGATACGCAGTATTTT.

A few counts support this clone. The gene calls are TRBV30 and TRBJ2-7; a possible D gene is TRBD1 (6 bases). CDR3 length: 13 amino acids. The V gene lost 0 bases and the J gene lost 2 bases, with 8 bases spanning the gap. CDR1 GTSNPN and CDR2 SVGIG come from the germline V gene (reference sequence). In DNA, the CDR3 is TGTGCCTGGAGTGTGGGGGCACCCTACGAGCAGTACTTC. Translated, it gives CAWSVGAPYEQYF.

This sequence joins TRBV4-3 and TRBJ2-1; 10 bases agree with TRBD2. CDR3 size: 15 residues. From germline, CDR1 is LGHNA and CDR2 YSLEER. V was clipped by 4 bases and J by 4 bases; unmatched bases: 4. The CDR3 region is CASSRGLADYNEQFF. The CDR3 coding sequence is TGCGCCAGCAGCCGAGGACTAGCGGATTACAATGAGCAGTTCTTC.

This clone was seen a few times. The chain is built from TRBV7-2 and TRBJ2-5, with D perhaps matching TRBD2 (6 bases). V lost 4 bases, J lost 11 bases, and 20 bases lay in between. The germline V gene has CDR1 SGHTA and CDR2 FQGNSA. This CDR3 spans 14 amino acids. CDR3 bases: TGTGCCAGCAGCTCCGGGTCCCAAACGGGAGAGCAGTACTTC. It is translated as CASSSGSQTGEQYF.

The V and J genes are TRBV11-1 and TRBJ2-5, with D possibly being TRBD2 (5 bases). The CDR3 loop spans 14 amino acids. CDR1 and CDR2 from the germline V gene are SGHAT and FQDESV (reference sequence). Trimming took off 3 bases at V and 4 bases at J, with 12 bases between the two ends. The CDR3 coding sequence is TGTGCCAGCAGCTTGGGTAGTGGAGGAGAGACCCAGTACTTC. Amino acids: CASSLGSGGETQYF. Complete variable domain (other parts from reference TRBV11-1 and TRBJ2-5): EAEVAQSPRYKITEKSQAVAFWCDPISGHATLYWYRQILGQGPELLVQFQDESVVDDSQLPKDRFSAERLKGVDSTLKIQPAELGDSAMYLCASSLGSGGETQYFGPGTRLLVL.

The CDR3 sequence is CAFSIGGGFKADTQYF. The CDR3 region has the DNA TGTGCCTTCAGCATCGGCGGGGGGTTTAAAGCAGATACGCAGTATTTT. The rearrangement joins TRBV5-4 to TRBJ2-3; TRBD2 aligns across 8 bases. The germline V gene has CDR1 SGHNT and CDR2 YYREEE (reference sequence). Trimming at V came to 10 bases and at J to 4 bases, leaving 17 bases not matched to a gene. The CDR3 runs 16 residues.

This clone was seen more than once but under ten times. This chain joins TRBV23-1 and TRBJ2-3; possible D gene TRBD1, 8 bases. TRBV23-1 is an open reading frame whose function is uncertain. This CDR3 is built from 15 residues. V lost 4 bases to trimming and J lost 5 bases, with 16 bases between them. The CDR3 DNA reads TGCGCCAGCAGTCGGAGGACAGGGAGGGGAGATACGCAGTATTTT. This codes for CASSRRTGRGDTQYF.

The CDR3 DNA sequence: TGTGCCAGCAGCTTAGATTCAGGGGGCGCCTACACCTTC. It encodes CASSLDSGGAYTF. This chain uses TRBV7-9 with TRBJ1-2; 8 bases fit TRBD1. This CDR3 has 13 residues. CDR1 and CDR2 from the germline V gene are SEHNR and FQNEAQ (reference sequence). J lost 10 bases, V lost 1 base, and 5 bases had no gene match. Complete variable domain (other parts from reference TRBV7-9 and TRBJ1-2): DTGVSQNPRHKITKRGQNVTFRCDPISEHNRLYWYRQTLGQGPEFLTYFQNEAQLEKSRLLSDRFSAERPKGSFSTLEIQRTEQGDSAMYLCASSLDSGGAYTFGSGTRLTVV.

The chain carries TRBV28 and TRBJ2-7; 7 bases are shared with TRBD1. Germline trimming cut 4 bases from V and 6 bases from J; bases unmatched to any gene: 9. Germline V lookup: CDR1 MDHEN, CDR2 SYDVKM. The CDR3 sequence is 14 residues long. The DNA for the CDR3 is TGTGCCAGCAGTTCGCCGGACAGGCCGATCGAGCAGTACTTC. Protein: CASSSPDRPIEQYF.